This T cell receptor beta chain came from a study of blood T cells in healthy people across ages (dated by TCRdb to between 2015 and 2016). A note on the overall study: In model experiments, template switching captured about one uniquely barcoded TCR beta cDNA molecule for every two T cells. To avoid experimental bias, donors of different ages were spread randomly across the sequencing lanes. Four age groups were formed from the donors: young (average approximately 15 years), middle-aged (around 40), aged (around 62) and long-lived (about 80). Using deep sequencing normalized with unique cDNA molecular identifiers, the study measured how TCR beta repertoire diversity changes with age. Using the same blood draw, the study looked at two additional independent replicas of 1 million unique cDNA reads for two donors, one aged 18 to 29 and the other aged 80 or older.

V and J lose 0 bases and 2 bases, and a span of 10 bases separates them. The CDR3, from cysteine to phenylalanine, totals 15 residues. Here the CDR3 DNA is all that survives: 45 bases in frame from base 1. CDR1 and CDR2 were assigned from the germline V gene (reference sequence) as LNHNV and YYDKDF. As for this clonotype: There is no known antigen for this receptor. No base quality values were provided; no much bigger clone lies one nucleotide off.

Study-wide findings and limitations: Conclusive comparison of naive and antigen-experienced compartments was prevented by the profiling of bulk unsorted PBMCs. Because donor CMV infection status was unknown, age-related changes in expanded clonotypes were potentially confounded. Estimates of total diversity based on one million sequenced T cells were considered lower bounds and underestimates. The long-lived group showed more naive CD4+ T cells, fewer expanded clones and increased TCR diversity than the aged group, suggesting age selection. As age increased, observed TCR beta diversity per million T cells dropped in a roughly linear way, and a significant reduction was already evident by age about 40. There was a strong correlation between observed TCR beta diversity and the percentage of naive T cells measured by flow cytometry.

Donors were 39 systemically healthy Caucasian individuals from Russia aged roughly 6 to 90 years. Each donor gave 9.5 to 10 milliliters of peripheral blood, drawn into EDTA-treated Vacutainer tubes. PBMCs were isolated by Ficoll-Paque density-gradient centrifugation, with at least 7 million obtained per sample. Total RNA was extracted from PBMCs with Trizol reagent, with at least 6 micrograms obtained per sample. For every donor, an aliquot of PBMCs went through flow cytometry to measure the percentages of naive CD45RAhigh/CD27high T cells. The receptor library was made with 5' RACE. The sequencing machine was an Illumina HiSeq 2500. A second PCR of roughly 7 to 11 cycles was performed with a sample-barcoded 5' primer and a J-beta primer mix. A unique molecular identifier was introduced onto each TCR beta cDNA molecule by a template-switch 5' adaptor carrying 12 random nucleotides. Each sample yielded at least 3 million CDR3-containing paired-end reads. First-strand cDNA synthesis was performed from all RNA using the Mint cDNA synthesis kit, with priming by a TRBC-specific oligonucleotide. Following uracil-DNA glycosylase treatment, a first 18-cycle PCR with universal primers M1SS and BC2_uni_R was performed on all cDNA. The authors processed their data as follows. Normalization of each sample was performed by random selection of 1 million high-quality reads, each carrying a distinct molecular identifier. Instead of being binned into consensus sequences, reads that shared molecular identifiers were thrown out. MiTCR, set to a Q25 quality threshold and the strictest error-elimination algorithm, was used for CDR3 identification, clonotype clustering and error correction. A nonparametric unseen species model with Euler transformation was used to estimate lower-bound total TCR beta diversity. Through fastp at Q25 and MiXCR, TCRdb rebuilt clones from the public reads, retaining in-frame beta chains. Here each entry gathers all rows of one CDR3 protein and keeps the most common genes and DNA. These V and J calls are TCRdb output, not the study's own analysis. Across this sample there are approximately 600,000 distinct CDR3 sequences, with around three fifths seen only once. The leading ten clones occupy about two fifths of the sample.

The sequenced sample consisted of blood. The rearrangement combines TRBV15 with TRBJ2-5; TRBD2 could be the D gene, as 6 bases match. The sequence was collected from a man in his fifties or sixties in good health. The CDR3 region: CATSRDRAGQETQYF. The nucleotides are TGTGCCACCAGCAGAGATCGAGCGGGTCAAGAGACCCAGTACTTC.